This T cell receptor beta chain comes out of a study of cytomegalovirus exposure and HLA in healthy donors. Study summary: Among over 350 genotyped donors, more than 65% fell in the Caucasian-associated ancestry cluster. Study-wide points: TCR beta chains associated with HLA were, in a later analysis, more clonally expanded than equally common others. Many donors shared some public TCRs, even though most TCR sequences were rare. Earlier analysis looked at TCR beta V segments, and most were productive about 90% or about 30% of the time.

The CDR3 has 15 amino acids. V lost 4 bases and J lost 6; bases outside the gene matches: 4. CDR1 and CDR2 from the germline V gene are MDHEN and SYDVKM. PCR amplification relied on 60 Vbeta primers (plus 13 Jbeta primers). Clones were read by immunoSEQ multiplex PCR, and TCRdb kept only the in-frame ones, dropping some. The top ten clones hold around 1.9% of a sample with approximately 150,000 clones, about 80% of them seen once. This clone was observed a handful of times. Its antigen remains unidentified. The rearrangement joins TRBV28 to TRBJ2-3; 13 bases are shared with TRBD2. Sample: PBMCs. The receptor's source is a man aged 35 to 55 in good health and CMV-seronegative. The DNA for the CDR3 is TGTGCCAGCAGTTCACTAGCGGGAGGGGGGGATACGCAGTATTTT. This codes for CASSSLAGGGDTQYF.